This T cell receptor (beta chain) was sequenced in a study of blood T cells in healthy people across ages. Combining a sample-barcoded 5' primer with a J-beta primer mix, a second PCR ran for about 7 to 12 cycles. TCRdb re-derived calls from the 5' RACE reads in MiXCR, one entry per CDR3 protein. The sample has some 730,000 distinct CDR3 sequences, about 20% seen once; the top ten hold about 22%. Caucasian individuals from Russia who were healthy and aged about 6 to 90 acted as donors. This CDR3 comprises 14 residues. The germline V gene has CDR1 SQVTM and CDR2 ANQGSEA. The V end was cut by 2 bases, the J end by 0 bases, with 5 bases between.

V gene TRBV29-1 combines with J gene TRBJ2-6, with D hard to call. Source material: blood. This clonotype originated in a man aged 65-85 years in good health. The DNA for the CDR3 is TGCAGCGTTGAATCCCTCTCTGGGGCCAACGTCCTGACTTTC. It specifies CSVESLSGANVLTF.